A single sample gave rise to the 10 T cell receptor beta chains below, sequenced in a study of breast tumors, draining lymph nodes, adjacent tissues. Samples came from axillary lymph nodes draining the breast cancer. TCRdb used MiXCR to reprocess the multiplex PCR reads, holding one entry per CDR3 protein. The repertoire includes about 200,000 distinct CDR3 sequences, approximately 30% of them detected once, and 4.3% sits in the top ten. Sequences were obtained from axillary lymph node tissue. The source of these receptors is a female donor with breast cancer. Some clones in this sample may be carry-over from other donors' samples.

This clonotype was picked up many times. In DNA form, the CDR3 reads TGTGCCAGCAGCCAAGGACTAGCGGGAGGTATTTACGAGCAGTACTTC. Its protein is CASSQGLAGGIYEQYF. This chain joins TRBV14 and TRBJ2-7, with 13 positions matching TRBD2. Germline V gene sequence: CDR1 SGHDN, CDR2 FVKESK. The CDR3 spans 16 residues. V was clipped by 1 base and J by 4 bases; unmatched bases: 4.

A note on this clonotype: Lacking the conserved final phenylalanine or tryptophan, this CDR3 likely reflects a read error. The DNA is omitted, as the CDR3 cannot be located on it reliably, and the CDR3 follows TCRdb's listing. The rearrangement joins TRBV2 to TRBJ1-6. Per germline, CDR1 SNHLY and CDR2 FYNNEI. Both ends counted, the CDR3 spans 11 residues. The CDR3 protein is CASSPQSPPHL.

This clonotype was picked up many times. The gene calls are TRBV5-1 and TRBJ2-7; 9 bases are a match to TRBD1. Trimming removed 0 bases from V and 7 bases from J; junction bases left unmatched: 8. This CDR3 comprises 15 residues. Germline V CDR1 and CDR2: SGHRS, YFSETQ. CDR3 coding DNA: TGCGCCAGCAGCTTGGATGGACAGGGGCTTCGGGAGCAGTACTTC. This translates into CASSLDGQGLREQYF.

This clonotype appeared many times. The V call is TRBV5-8, the J call TRBJ2-2; TRBD1 is a possible D gene (6 bases). Germline CDR1 is SGHTS and CDR2 is YDEGEE. V lost 0 bases and J lost 1, with 13 bases in between. The CDR3 has 17 residues. The CDR3 DNA is TGTGCCAGCAGCTTGGTTTTCGGGACAAGGAACACCGGGGAGCTGTTTTTT. This codes for CASSLVFGTRNTGELFF.

This clonotype has a count of ten or more. The chain employs TRBV20-1 and TRBJ2-7; D tentatively fits TRBD1 or TRBD2 (5 bases each). The V end was cut by 2 bases, the J end by 4 bases, with 15 bases between. CDR3 length: 14 residues. The germline CDR1 and CDR2 sequences are DFQATT and SNEGSKA (reference sequence). Here the CDR3 reads CSARRRSGRYEQYF. The DNA for the CDR3 is TGCAGTGCTAGAAGGCGGTCGGGGCGGTACGAGCAGTACTTC.

This clonotype appeared a few times. The chain combines TRBV12-3 or TRBV12-4 with TRBJ1-1, with no clear D. This CDR3 contains 14 residues. Trimming shortened V by 1 base and J by 2 bases, and 8 bases separated the two germline ends. The CDR3 region is CASSLDTLNTEAFF. The CDR3 bases are TGTGCCAGCAGTTTAGACACCTTAAACACTGAAGCTTTCTTT.

The CDR3 sequence: CASSGGQGMYEQYF. CDR3 DNA: TGTGCCAGCAGTGGGGGACAGGGTATGTACGAGCAGTACTTC. The chain joins TRBV6-1 to TRBJ2-7; 9 nucleotides align to TRBD1. V lost 4 bases, J lost 4 bases, and 5 bases stayed unmatched. Germline V lookup: CDR1 MNHNS, CDR2 SASEGT. The CDR3 spans 14 residues.

The gene calls are TRBV6-2 or TRBV6-3 and TRBJ2-2; TRBD1 matches at 9 bases. V was pared by 7 bases and J by 8 bases, with 8 bases of the junction left unmatched. The CDR3 totals 14 residues. Germline V gene lookup returns CDR1 MNHEY and CDR2 SVGEGT. CDR3 loop: CASNAGTGRGELFF. Here the CDR3 DNA reads TGTGCCAGCAACGCCGGGACAGGGCGAGGGGAGCTGTTTTTT.

In regard to this clonotype: An end of the junction does not agree with germline; a read error may underlie this. This rearrangement joins TRBV20-1 to TRBJ2-2, with D perhaps TRBD2 (6 bases). Germline CDR1 DFQATT, CDR2 SNEGSKA (reference sequence). The CDR3 contains 14 residues. This CDR3 is CSARAGGPTAELFF. CDR3 DNA: TGCAGTGCTCGAGCAGGAGGGCCCACCGCGGAGCTGTTTTTT.

The V gene is TRBV24-1, the J gene TRBJ2-2, with 9 bases identical to TRBD1. With 5 bases clipped from V and 5 bases from J, the junction kept 2 bases outside the gene matches. In germline, CDR1 is KGHDR, CDR2 SFDVKD. The CDR3 has 14 amino acids. The CDR3 nucleotides read TGTGCCACCAGTGGCGGGACAGGGACCGGGGAGCTGTTTTTT. Its protein product is CATSGGTGTGELFF.